This is a list of T cell receptor beta chains from one sample in a study of blood T cell repertoires in COVID-19. Measured with immunoSEQ multiplex PCR; TCRdb has only the in-frame clones, and not every one. Seen here are about 230,000 clones, 75% to 85% observed once, and the top ten hold around 7%. Sequencing input: peripheral blood. These receptors were taken from a woman aged 45-59 years with acute or convalescent COVID-19. Both conserved end residues are part of each CDR3. A D gene is named only where the DNA matches it firmly. The size of a clone is reported for some rows only, either as once, few or many, or as a class for expanded clones.

clone_size,d_call,v_call,j_call,cdr3_nt,cdr3_aa
NA,TRBD1,TRBV6-1,TRBJ1-4,TGTGCCAGCAGCTCCGGGACAGTCAATGAAAAACTGTTTTTT,CASSSGTVNEKLFF
once,NA,TRBV12-3/TRBV12-4,TRBJ1-1,TGTGCCAGCAGGCCTGGACAGTACACTGAAGCTTTCTTT,CASRPGQYTEAFF
NA,TRBD1,TRBV10-1,TRBJ2-1,TGCGCCAGCAGTGCCTCCCGGGACAGGGTGGCCTACAATGAGCAGTTCTTC,CASSASRDRVAYNEQFF
NA,TRBD2,TRBV3-1/TRBV3-2,TRBJ2-1,TGTGCCAGCAGCCGCGCACTAGCGGGGGGGTACAATGAGCAGTTCTTC,CASSRALAGGYNEQFF
NA,NA,TRBV30,TRBJ1-4,TGTGCCTGGAGACCCGGGGGGCGAATGAGTGAAAAACTGTTTTTT,CAWRPGGRMSEKLFF
NA,NA,TRBV2,TRBJ2-1,TGTGCCAGCAATCAGGCGGGATCCTACAATGAGCAGTTCTTC,CASNQAGSYNEQFF
NA,NA,TRBV19,TRBJ2-7,TGTGCCAGTAGTATCCCGGGGATAAACGAGCAGTACTTC,CASSIPGINEQYF
once,TRBD1,TRBV25-1,TRBJ1-1,TGTGCCAGCAGAAATCAAGGGGGCGGAGCGTCATCTGAAGCTTTCTTT,CASRNQGGGASSEAFF
NA,NA,TRBV27,TRBJ1-2,TGTGCCAGCAGCCTGGACAGAAACTATGGCTACACCTTC,CASSLDRNYGYTF
NA,TRBD2,TRBV5-1,TRBJ2-5,TGCGCCAGCAGCTTGGGGGCTAGCGGGTCCCAAGAGACCCAGTACTTC,CASSLGASGSQETQYF
NA,TRBD2,TRBV6-5,TRBJ2-1,TGTGCCAGCAGAGGCAGCGGGGGATCCTACAATGAGCAGTTCTTC,CASRGSGGSYNEQFF
NA,TRBD1,TRBV9,TRBJ1-2,TGTGCCAGCAGCGTAGACGGGACAGGAGATTATGGCTACACCTTC,CASSVDGTGDYGYTF
NA,NA,TRBV5-6,TRBJ1-2,TGTGCCAGCAGCCTAGGACAGCTCTTGGGGGTGTTATATGGCTACACCTTC,CASSLGQLLGVLYGYTF
NA,TRBD2,TRBV27,TRBJ2-7,TGTGCCAGCAGTTTTCTAGCGGGAGGGAAATACGAGCAGTACTTC,CASSFLAGGKYEQYF
NA,TRBD1,TRBV5-1,TRBJ2-1,TGCGCCAGCAGCTTGGACGGTTGGGACAGAGAATACAATGAGCAGTTCTTC,CASSLDGWDREYNEQFF
NA,NA,TRBV7-9,TRBJ2-5,TGTGCCAGCAGCTGGGGGGGCCCAGAGACCCAGTACTTC,CASSWGGPETQYF
NA,TRBD2,TRBV10-3,TRBJ2-1,TGTGCCATCAGGCAAACTAGCGTTGCCTACAATGAGCAGTTCTTC,CAIRQTSVAYNEQFF
once,TRBD1,TRBV6-6,TRBJ2-7,TGTGCCAGCAGCCCCGGGGCAGGGGGCTACGAGCAGTACTTC,CASSPGAGGYEQYF
NA,TRBD2,TRBV3-1/TRBV3-2,TRBJ2-1,TGTGCCAGCAGCCAAGGTTCTTTAGCGGGATCTAACTACAATGAGCAGTTCTTC,CASSQGSLAGSNYNEQFF
NA,NA,TRBV3-1/TRBV3-2,TRBJ2-7,TGTGCCAGTTCAACAGGGAGACCTCACGAGCAGTACTTC,CASSTGRPHEQYF
NA,NA,TRBV9,TRBJ2-5,TGTGCCAGCAGCGTAGGGACAGAGGAGGAGACCCAGTACTTC,CASSVGTEEETQYF
NA,NA,TRBV3-1/TRBV3-2,TRBJ1-4,TGTGCCACCTCTTCAAGCGGCAGCGAAAAACTGTTTTTT,CATSSSGSEKLFF
NA,TRBD1,TRBV27,TRBJ1-2,TGTGCCAGCAGTTTATCGTTGGGGGACAGCTGGGACTATGGCTACACCTTC,CASSLSLGDSWDYGYTF
NA,TRBD2,TRBV7-3,TRBJ2-1,TGTGCCAGCAGCCCTGAGCTAGCGGGCAATGAGCAGTTCTTC,CASSPELAGNEQFF
NA,NA,TRBV6-2/TRBV6-3,TRBJ1-2,TGTGCCAGCAGCACAGAATATGGCTACACCTTC,CASSTEYGYTF
NA,TRBD2,TRBV5-1,TRBJ2-7,TGCGCCAGCAGCTTGTACGGGGGGTACGAGCAGTACTTC,CASSLYGGYEQYF
NA,NA,TRBV19,TRBJ1-5,TGTGCCAGTAGTAGGACAGTCTATAGCAATCAGCCCCAGCATTTT,CASSRTVYSNQPQHF
NA,TRBD1,TRBV9,TRBJ2-5,TGTGCCAGCAGCGTAGGACAGGGTTCGGGAGAGACCCAGTACTTC,CASSVGQGSGETQYF
once,NA,TRBV12-3/TRBV12-4,TRBJ1-1,TGTGCCAGCACGCCCGGGAAAAAAGCTTTCTTT,CASTPGKKAFF
NA,TRBD2,TRBV5-4,TRBJ2-3,TGTGCCAGCAGCTGGGGAGGCGAGCGGGGAGATACGCAGTATTTT,CASSWGGERGDTQYF
NA,TRBD2,TRBV11-2,TRBJ2-1,TGTGCCAGCATGCCTAGCGGGAGCTTTCAGGAGCAGTTCTTC,CASMPSGSFQEQFF
few,NA,TRBV13,TRBJ1-2,TGTGCCAGCAGCTTAGGACGGAACTATGGCTACACCTTC,CASSLGRNYGYTF
NA,TRBD2,TRBV18,TRBJ2-1,TGTGCCAGCTCAGCAACTAGCGGACTTTACAATGAGCAGTTCTTC,CASSATSGLYNEQFF
NA,NA,TRBV13,TRBJ2-7,TGTGCCAGCAGCTTACAACAGACCTACGAGCAGTACTTC,CASSLQQTYEQYF
NA,NA,TRBV7-2,TRBJ2-3,TGTGCCAGCAGCTCAGTTAGTGGCGGGGGCACAGATACGCAGTATTTT,CASSSVSGGGTDTQYF
few,TRBD2,TRBV5-1,TRBJ2-7,TGCGCCAGCAGCTTAAGCGGGACCAGCTACGAGCAGTACTTC,CASSLSGTSYEQYF
NA,TRBD2,TRBV9,TRBJ2-1,TGTGCCAGCAGCGTAGCTCTAAGCGGGATTTACAATGAGCAGTTCTTC,CASSVALSGIYNEQFF